The 12 T cell receptor beta chains below all came from one sample that was sequenced in a study of CD8 T cells in ankylosing spondylitis (dated by TCRdb to between 2016 and 2019). The library was generated by 5' RACE. Data came from an Illumina HiSeq 2500. The raw public data were reprocessed by TCRdb itself: fastp quality trimming at Q25, MiXCR clonotype calling, in-frame beta chains only. Each CDR3 protein appears once, grouped with its most common genes and DNA. This sample holds approximately 240,000 distinct CDR3 sequences; roughly a tenth were observed only once. The ten largest clones take up less than 3% of the sample. The sequencing input was blood, either unsorted or a sorted T cell fraction (not recorded which). The receptors originated from a male donor with ankylosing spondylitis or in good health (not recorded which).

A few counts support this clonotype. The chain employs TRBV12-3 or TRBV12-4 and TRBJ2-2; 9 nucleotides agree with TRBD1. V lost 6 bases, J lost 3 bases, and 2 bases stayed unmatched. This CDR3 region has 14 residues. The CDR3 spells CASRDRGHTGELFF. CDR3 nucleotide sequence: TGTGCCAGCAGGGACAGGGGCCACACCGGGGAGCTGTTTTTT.

A word on this clonotype: The junction does not match germline at one end; this may be a read error. V usage is TRBV19 and J usage is TRBJ2-3; 9 nucleotides line up with TRBD1. The CDR3 is made up of 17 amino acids. Germline V gene sequence: CDR1 LNHDA, CDR2 SQIVND (reference sequence). CDR3 amino acids: CVSSPLWGQGSTDTQYF. CDR3 DNA sequence: TGTGTCAGTAGCCCCCTCTGGGGACAGGGAAGCACAGATACGCAGTATTTT.

The V call is TRBV20-1, the J call TRBJ1-3, with D unclear. Trimming stripped 0 bases from V and 2 bases from J, with 11 bases between. CDR1 and CDR2 from the germline V gene are DFQATT and SNEGSKA (reference sequence). There are 15 residues in the CDR3. CDR3: CSARDYGGTGNTIYF. Written as DNA, the CDR3 is TGCAGTGCTAGAGATTATGGAGGGACTGGAAACACCATATATTTT.

Many counts were recorded for this clonotype. V and J are TRBV12-3 or TRBV12-4 and TRBJ2-3, with 9 bases aligning to TRBD1. Trimming at V came to 2 bases and at J to 6 bases, leaving 6 bases not matched to a gene. The CDR3 covers 15 residues. This CDR3 reads CASSLLTGTGDTQYF. Here the CDR3 DNA reads TGTGCCAGCAGTTTACTCACCGGGACAGGGGATACGCAGTATTTT.

In this sample, this clonotype turned up a few times. This rearrangement joins TRBV20-1 to TRBJ1-2; D unresolved. The CDR3 runs 12 residues. Between the trimmed V and J ends, which lost 5 bases and 7 bases, there was a span of 14 bases. Germline assignment: CDR1 DFQATT and CDR2 SNEGSKA (reference sequence). CDR3 protein: CSAPREESGYTF. The CDR3 region has the DNA TGCAGTGCTCCGAGGGAGGAGAGTGGCTACACCTTC.

V usage is TRBV25-1 and J usage is TRBJ2-2; perhaps TRBD2 as D (5 bases). Germline lookup yields CDR1 MGHDK and CDR2 SYGVNS. The CDR3 length is 16 residues. Trimming removed 5 bases at V and 3 bases at J, with 16 bases between. In nucleotides, the CDR3 is TGTGCCAGCAGTTCTCTTCGGGATAGGGACACCGGGGAGCTGTTTTTT. Residues: CASSSLRDRDTGELFF.

This clonotype has a handful of counts. The chain has TRBV5-1 and TRBJ2-3; D could derive from TRBD1 or TRBD2 (5 bases each). V was trimmed by 4 bases and J by 4 bases, leaving 16 bases between them. CDR3 length: 15 residues. Germline V gene data show CDR1 as SGHRS and CDR2 as YFSETQ. The CDR3 nucleotides read TGCGCCAGCAGCGGGGCGGCAGGCGGGCCAGATACGCAGTATTTT. Translating it yields CASSGAAGGPDTQYF.

This clonotype was seen repeatedly, ten times or more. The rearrangement uses TRBV7-2 and TRBJ2-2, with 8 bases lining up with TRBD2. Germline CDR1 and CDR2: SGHTA and FQGNSA. V lost 6 bases, J lost 6 bases, and 12 bases stayed unmatched. The CDR3 extends over 16 amino acids. The CDR3 coding sequence is TGTGCCAGCAGTTCTCCGGGACTAGTGACTCCCGGGGAGCTGTTTTTT. Translation gives CASSSPGLVTPGELFF.

This clonotype showed up many times. The V call is TRBV7-2, the J call TRBJ2-3; 8 nucleotides match TRBD2. After removal of 2 bases from V and 3 bases from J, the junction contained 7 bases not matched to a gene. The CDR3 length is 16 residues. Per the germline V gene, CDR1 is SGHTA and CDR2 is FQGNSA. CDR3 sequence: CASSLTSGAVTDTQYF. The CDR3 nucleotides are TGTGCCAGCAGCTTAACTAGCGGAGCGGTAACAGATACGCAGTATTTT. The full variable domain, rest sourced from reference TRBV7-2 and TRBJ2-3, is GAGVSQSPSNKVTEKGKDVELRCDPISGHTALYWYRQSLGQGLEFLIYFQGNSAPDKSGLPSDRFSAERTGGSVSTLTIQRTQQEDSAVYLCASSLTSGAVTDTQYFGPGTRLTVL.

This clonotype was counted once. The chain links TRBV29-1 to TRBJ1-3; D might be TRBD1 (6 bases). V lost 5 bases, J lost 0 bases, and 11 bases lay in between. Germline lookup yields CDR1 SQVTM and CDR2 ANQGSEA. There are 14 residues in the CDR3. CDR3 DNA: TGCAGCGTTTCTACAGGGTACTCTGGAAACACCATATATTTT. Translated: CSVSTGYSGNTIYF.

This clonotype showed up many times. The V and J genes are TRBV27 and TRBJ1-3; D unresolved. In germline, CDR1 is MNHEY, CDR2 SMNVEV (reference sequence). Trimming removed 5 bases at V and 2 bases at J, with 4 bases between. There are 12 residues in the CDR3. CDR3 nucleotide sequence: TGTGCCAGCAGTGGACCTGGAAACACCATATATTTT. Amino acids: CASSGPGNTIYF.

V is TRBV29-1 and J is TRBJ1-1, with D maybe TRBD1 (5 bases). V was trimmed by 7 bases and J by 3 bases, leaving 18 bases between them. The CDR3 is 14 amino acids. Germline V gene data show CDR1 as SQVTM and CDR2 as ANQGSEA. CDR3 loop: CSGQKLESDTEAFF. The DNA for the CDR3 is TGCAGCGGACAGAAACTAGAGAGTGACACTGAAGCTTTCTTT.